The 5 T cell receptor beta chains presented below share a single source sample, sequenced in a study. TCRdb passed the 5' RACE reads through MiXCR, listing each CDR3 protein once. Here the sample spans 35,000 to 50,000 distinct CDR3 sequences, about 29% being singletons. The sample was tumor-infiltrating memory CD4+ T cells sorted from the breast tumor. Subset indicated: memory CD4+ T cells, CD4+CD45RO+CD25-. These receptor sequences come from a female donor with breast cancer.

This clonotype was observed a handful of times. The V and J genes are TRBV28 and TRBJ1-5; unclear D gene. The CDR3 consists of 13 residues. CDR1 MDHEN and CDR2 SYDVKM come from the germline V gene. The germline V and J ends were trimmed by 3 bases and 6 bases, with 9 bases remaining between them. CDR3 nucleotide sequence: TGTGCCAGCAGTTTTGCGCAGTTTCAGCCCCAGCATTTT. Residues: CASSFAQFQPQHF.

This chain links TRBV6-6 with TRBJ1-5; 7 nucleotides line up with TRBD1. V dropped 5 bases and J dropped 4; count of bases not matched to a gene: 17. The germline V gene has CDR1 MNHNY and CDR2 SVGAGI (reference sequence). The CDR3 has 18 amino acids. The CDR3 DNA is TGTGCCAGCAGTCCACTTTCTCGACCTGGGACAGATAATCAGCCCCAGCATTTT. Translating gives CASSPLSRPGTDNQPQHF.

The chain combines TRBV9 with TRBJ2-3; D is possibly TRBD2 (5 bases). Germline loops: CDR1 SGDLS, CDR2 YYNGEE. The CDR3 has 12 amino acids. The germline V and J ends were trimmed by 3 bases and 4 bases, with 6 bases remaining between them. CDR3 loop: CASSGGPDTQYF. The CDR3 bases are TGTGCCAGCAGCGGAGGGCCAGATACGCAGTATTTT.

The V and J genes are TRBV4-2 and TRBJ1-2; 8 bases are shared with TRBD1. Trimming removed 8 bases from V and 7 bases from J; junction bases left unmatched: 15. This CDR3 has 15 residues. CDR1 and CDR2 from the germline V gene are LGHNA and YNFKEQ. In nucleotides, the CDR3 is TGTGCCAGCGGGCGGACAGGGATTCTGAGCGCTGGCTACACCTTC. Amino acids: CASGRTGILSAGYTF.

The CDR3 DNA sequence: TGTGCCACCAATAGACTAGCAAGAGCAGAAGAGCAGTACTTC. This codes for CATNRLARAEEQYF. The chain is built from TRBV27 and TRBJ2-7; 7 bases line up with TRBD2. The V segment lost 10 bases and the J segment 7 bases; nucleotides outside the gene matches: 16. The V gene's germline CDR1 is MNHEY and CDR2 SMNVEV (reference sequence). The CDR3 has 14 amino acids.